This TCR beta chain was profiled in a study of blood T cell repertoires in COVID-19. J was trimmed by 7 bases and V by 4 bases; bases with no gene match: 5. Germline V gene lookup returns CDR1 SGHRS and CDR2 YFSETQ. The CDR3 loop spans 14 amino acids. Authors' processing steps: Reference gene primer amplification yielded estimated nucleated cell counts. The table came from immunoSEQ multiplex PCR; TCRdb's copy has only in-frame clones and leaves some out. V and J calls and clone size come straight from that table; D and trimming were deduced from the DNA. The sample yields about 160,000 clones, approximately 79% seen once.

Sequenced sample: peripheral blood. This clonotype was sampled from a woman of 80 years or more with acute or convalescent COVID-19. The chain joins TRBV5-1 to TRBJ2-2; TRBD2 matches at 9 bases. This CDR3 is CASSQGTSCGELFF. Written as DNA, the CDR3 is TGCGCCAGCAGCCAAGGGACTAGCTGCGGGGAGCTGTTTTTT.